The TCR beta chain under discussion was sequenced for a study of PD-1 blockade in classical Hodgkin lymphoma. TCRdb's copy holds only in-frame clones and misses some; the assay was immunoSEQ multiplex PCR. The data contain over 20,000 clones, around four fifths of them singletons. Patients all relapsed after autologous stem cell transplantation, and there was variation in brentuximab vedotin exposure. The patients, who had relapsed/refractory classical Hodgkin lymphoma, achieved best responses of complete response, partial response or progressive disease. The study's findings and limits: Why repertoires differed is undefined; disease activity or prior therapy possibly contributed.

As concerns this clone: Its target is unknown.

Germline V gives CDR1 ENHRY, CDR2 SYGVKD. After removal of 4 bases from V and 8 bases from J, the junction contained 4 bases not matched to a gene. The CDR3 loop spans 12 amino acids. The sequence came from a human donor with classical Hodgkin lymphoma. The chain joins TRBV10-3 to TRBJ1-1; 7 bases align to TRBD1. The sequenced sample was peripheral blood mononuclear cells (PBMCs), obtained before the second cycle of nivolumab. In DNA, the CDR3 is TGTGCCATCAGTGCCAGGACAGGCGAAGCTTTCTTT. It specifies CAISARTGEAFF.